These T cell receptor beta chains were read from a single sample in a study of T-cell memory formation after mild COVID-19. TCRdb ran MiXCR on the 5' RACE reads and lists one entry per CDR3 protein. In the table there are hundreds of thousands of distinct CDR3 sequences, around 21% of which are singletons. What was sequenced was PBMCs or a T cell subset sorted from them (not recorded which). The receptors come from an adult woman who had mild COVID-19 (a few samples of this study predate the infection). Cell type and time point are not known. Both conserved end residues are part of each CDR3. The D gene is left open where the match is weak. Some rows mark clone size as missing; the rest say once, few, many or name a class of expanded clone.

D: -
size: -
V: TRBV6-2/TRBV6-3
J: TRBJ2-7
CDR3: CASSSSPLHEQYF
DNA: TGTGCCAGCAGTTCCAGCCCCCTCCACGAGCAGTACTTC

D: -
size: few
V: TRBV24-1
J: TRBJ2-7
CDR3: CATSDSGDEQYF
DNA: TGTGCCACCAGTGATTCCGGGGACGAGCAGTACTTC

D: TRBD2
size: -
V: TRBV7-2
J: TRBJ2-1
CDR3: CASSRSGRLEQFF
DNA: TGTGCCAGCAGCCGAAGCGGGAGGCTTGAGCAGTTCTTC

D: -
size: few
V: TRBV7-9
J: TRBJ2-3
CDR3: CASSYPFISPTDTQYF
DNA: TGTGCCAGCAGCTACCCCTTCATTTCCCCCACAGATACGCAGTATTTT

D: TRBD1
size: -
V: TRBV18
J: TRBJ2-7
CDR3: CASSPPGTAEQYF
DNA: TGTGCCAGCTCACCCCCGGGGACAGCCGAGCAGTACTTC

D: TRBD2
size: many
V: TRBV6-5
J: TRBJ2-3
CDR3: CASSRTGRGDTDTQYF
DNA: TGTGCCAGCAGTCGGACGGGGCGGGGGGACACAGATACGCAGTATTTT

D: TRBD2
size: -
V: TRBV9
J: TRBJ2-1
CDR3: CASSASVLRGGHEQFF
DNA: TGTGCCAGCAGCGCCTCCGTATTGCGGGGGGGGCATGAGCAGTTCTTC

D: TRBD2
size: -
V: TRBV20-1
J: TRBJ2-1
CDR3: CSAGTSGRASEQFF
DNA: TGCAGTGCCGGGACTAGCGGGAGGGCCAGTGAGCAGTTCTTC

D: TRBD1
size: -
V: TRBV10-3
J: TRBJ1-1
CDR3: CAISLRQGEGTEAFF
DNA: TGTGCCATCAGCTTAAGACAGGGTGAGGGGACTGAAGCTTTCTTT

D: -
size: few
V: TRBV12-3/TRBV12-4
J: TRBJ2-5
CDR3: CASSLNQGGETQYF
DNA: TGTGCCAGCAGCTTGAATCAGGGGGGAGAGACCCAGTACTTC

D: -
size: few
V: TRBV27
J: TRBJ1-6
CDR3: CASSFDQGGSPLHF
DNA: TGTGCCAGCAGTTTTGATCAGGGAGGATCACCCCTCCACTTT

D: -
size: -
V: TRBV6-5
J: TRBJ2-2
CDR3: CASSYSWGFGGTGELFF
DNA: TGTGCCAGCAGTTACTCGTGGGGATTTGGGGGTACCGGGGAGCTGTTTTTT

D: -
size: -
V: TRBV3-1
J: TRBJ2-7
CDR3: CASSPRDSTGEQYF
DNA: TGTGCCAGCAGCCCCCGGGACTCGACGGGCGAGCAGTACTTC

D: -
size: few
V: TRBV7-9
J: TRBJ1-3
CDR3: CASTPRGDNGNTIYF
DNA: TGTGCCAGCACCCCACGCGGGGACAATGGAAACACCATATATTTT

D: TRBD1
size: few
V: TRBV6-5
J: TRBJ1-1
CDR3: CASSNIQGSSEAFF
DNA: TGTGCCAGCAGTAATATACAGGGGAGCTCTGAAGCTTTCTTT

D: -
size: -
V: TRBV11-2
J: TRBJ2-1
CDR3: CASSPGGGRDEQFF
DNA: TGTGCCAGCAGCCCTGGGGGGGGCCGGGATGAGCAGTTCTTC

D: TRBD2
size: -
V: TRBV11-1
J: TRBJ2-5
CDR3: CASSILAGDEETQYF
DNA: TGTGCCAGCAGCATACTAGCGGGAGATGAGGAGACCCAGTACTTC

D: -
size: -
V: TRBV5-1
J: TRBJ1-1
CDR3: CASSFVIGSEAFF
DNA: TGCGCCAGCAGCTTTGTGATAGGGTCTGAAGCTTTCTTT

D: -
size: few
V: TRBV4-2
J: TRBJ1-2
CDR3: CASSGRQANYGYTF
DNA: TGTGCCAGCAGCGGTCGGCAGGCTAACTATGGCTACACCTTC

D: TRBD2
size: -
V: TRBV7-7
J: TRBJ2-1
CDR3: CASSQSRLAGEQFF
DNA: TGTGCTAGCAGTCAATCCAGACTAGCCGGTGAGCAGTTCTTC

D: TRBD1
size: -
V: TRBV18
J: TRBJ1-1
CDR3: CASLLTGETSEAFF
DNA: TGTGCCAGCTTACTGACAGGGGAAACTTCTGAAGCTTTCTTT

D: -
size: -
V: TRBV18
J: TRBJ1-2
CDR3: CASSPSARSFRYTF
DNA: TGTGCCAGCTCACCTAGCGCGCGGAGTTTTCGCTACACCTTC

D: TRBD2
size: few
V: TRBV11-1
J: TRBJ2-1
CDR3: CASSHNSGSADEQFF
DNA: TGTGCCAGCAGCCACAATAGCGGGAGCGCCGATGAGCAGTTCTTC

D: -
size: few
V: TRBV5-1
J: TRBJ2-1
CDR3: CASSFIEDEQFF
DNA: TGCGCCAGCAGCTTCATTGAGGATGAGCAGTTCTTC

D: -
size: few
V: TRBV20-1
J: TRBJ1-1
CDR3: CSAGVAHLPRNTEAFF
DNA: TGCAGTGCTGGCGTAGCCCACCTACCTCGGAACACTGAAGCTTTCTTT

D: -
size: many
V: TRBV12-5
J: TRBJ2-1
CDR3: CASGLYPTGHNEQFF
DNA: TGTGCTAGTGGTTTGTATCCTACAGGGCACAATGAGCAGTTCTTC

D: TRBD1
size: few
V: TRBV3-1
J: TRBJ2-2
CDR3: CASSAMGGHRGQTGELFF
DNA: TGTGCCAGCAGCGCGATGGGGGGCCACAGGGGGCAGACCGGGGAGCTGTTTTTT

D: TRBD2
size: -
V: TRBV13
J: TRBJ2-1
CDR3: CASSLLAGAPEQFF
DNA: TGTGCCAGCAGCTTACTAGCGGGAGCGCCTGAGCAGTTCTTC

D: -
size: -
V: TRBV20-1
J: TRBJ2-2
CDR3: CSARAQGGELFF
DNA: TGCAGTGCTAGGGCCCAAGGCGGGGAGCTGTTTTTT

D: -
size: once
V: TRBV10-3
J: TRBJ2-2
CDR3: CAISESGRGLAGELFF
DNA: TGTGCCATCAGTGAGTCGGGACGAGGGCTCGCCGGGGAGCTGTTTTTT

D: TRBD1
size: many
V: TRBV12-3/TRBV12-4
J: TRBJ2-2
CDR3: CASSLGTARTGGELFF
DNA: TGTGCCAGCAGCCTGGGGACAGCCCGAACGGGCGGGGAGCTGTTTTTT

D: TRBD2
size: few
V: TRBV12-5
J: TRBJ2-1
CDR3: CASGPPPKPGLSNEQFF
DNA: TGTGCTAGTGGTCCCCCCCCGAAGCCGGGACTAAGTAATGAGCAGTTCTTC

D: TRBD1
size: -
V: TRBV7-3
J: TRBJ2-7
CDR3: CASYIGGRYYSYEQYF
DNA: TGTGCCAGCTATATAGGGGGCCGCTACTACTCCTACGAGCAGTACTTC

D: -
size: -
V: TRBV20-1
J: TRBJ1-1
CDR3: CSARDTLNTEAFF
DNA: TGCAGTGCTCGGGACACATTGAACACTGAAGCTTTCTTT

D: TRBD1
size: -
V: TRBV7-9
J: TRBJ2-7
CDR3: CASSPAGTGGRGEQYF
DNA: TGTGCCAGCAGCCCAGCCGGGACAGGGGGCCGCGGCGAGCAGTACTTC

D: -
size: -
V: TRBV10-3
J: TRBJ2-4
CDR3: CAISETITVAKNIQYF
DNA: TGTGCCATCAGTGAAACCATTACAGTAGCCAAAAACATTCAGTACTTC

D: TRBD2
size: -
V: TRBV25-1
J: TRBJ2-7
CDR3: CASSEPNGRASPHEQYF
DNA: TGTGCCAGCAGTGAGCCCAACGGGAGGGCCAGTCCCCACGAGCAGTACTTC

D: -
size: -
V: TRBV12-3/TRBV12-4
J: TRBJ2-7
CDR3: CASSWEHRGTYEQYF
DNA: TGTGCCAGCAGTTGGGAGCATCGGGGAACCTACGAGCAGTACTTC

D: TRBD2
size: few
V: TRBV12-3/TRBV12-4
J: TRBJ2-1
CDR3: CASSWGGSGEGEQFF
DNA: TGTGCCAGCAGTTGGGGGGGTTCGGGGGAGGGTGAGCAGTTCTTC

D: TRBD1
size: few
V: TRBV12-3/TRBV12-4
J: TRBJ2-2
CDR3: CATPKQGAFGELFF
DNA: TGTGCCACCCCGAAACAGGGGGCATTCGGGGAGCTGTTTTTT

D: -
size: many
V: TRBV20-1
J: TRBJ1-6
CDR3: CSARPPNRRDNSPLHF
DNA: TGCAGTGCTAGACCCCCAAACAGACGCGATAATTCACCCCTCCACTTT

D: -
size: -
V: TRBV20-1
J: TRBJ2-6
CDR3: CSAREDNSGANVLTF
DNA: TGCAGTGCTAGAGAGGACAACTCTGGGGCCAACGTCCTGACTTTC

D: -
size: -
V: TRBV7-9
J: TRBJ1-2
CDR3: CASSLAREGSYGYTF
DNA: TGTGCCAGCAGCTTAGCCAGGGAGGGATCCTATGGCTACACCTTC

D: -
size: -
V: TRBV14
J: TRBJ1-4
CDR3: CASSAGSGEKLFF
DNA: TGTGCCAGCAGCGCGGGGAGTGGTGAAAAACTGTTTTTT

D: TRBD1
size: -
V: TRBV9
J: TRBJ1-2
CDR3: CASSRPGQGSGYGYTF
DNA: TGTGCCAGCAGCCGGCCGGGACAGGGGTCTGGCTATGGCTACACCTTC

D: -
size: -
V: TRBV5-1
J: TRBJ1-6
CDR3: CASSFRDSPLHF
DNA: TGCGCCAGCAGCTTCAGGGATTCACCCCTCCACTTT

D: -
size: many
V: TRBV5-6
J: TRBJ2-3
CDR3: CASSSGSTDTQYF
DNA: TGTGCCAGCAGCTCCGGGAGCACAGATACGCAGTATTTT

D: TRBD2
size: few
V: TRBV7-2
J: TRBJ2-1
CDR3: CASSPKHHSKSGSQRNEQFF
DNA: TGTGCCAGCAGCCCGAAGCATCATTCAAAGAGCGGGAGTCAACGGAATGAGCAGTTCTTC

D: TRBD2
size: -
V: TRBV20-1
J: TRBJ2-7
CDR3: CSAREGLARDFYEQYF
DNA: TGCAGTGCTAGAGAAGGACTAGCACGGGACTTCTACGAGCAGTACTTC

D: TRBD1
size: -
V: TRBV5-1
J: TRBJ1-1
CDR3: CASRPGTGSPSTEAFF
DNA: TGCGCCAGCAGGCCGGGGACAGGGAGTCCGAGCACTGAAGCTTTCTTT

D: -
size: many
V: TRBV5-1
J: TRBJ2-6
CDR3: CASSPWDNGANVLTF
DNA: TGCGCCAGCAGCCCCTGGGACAATGGGGCCAACGTCCTGACTTTC